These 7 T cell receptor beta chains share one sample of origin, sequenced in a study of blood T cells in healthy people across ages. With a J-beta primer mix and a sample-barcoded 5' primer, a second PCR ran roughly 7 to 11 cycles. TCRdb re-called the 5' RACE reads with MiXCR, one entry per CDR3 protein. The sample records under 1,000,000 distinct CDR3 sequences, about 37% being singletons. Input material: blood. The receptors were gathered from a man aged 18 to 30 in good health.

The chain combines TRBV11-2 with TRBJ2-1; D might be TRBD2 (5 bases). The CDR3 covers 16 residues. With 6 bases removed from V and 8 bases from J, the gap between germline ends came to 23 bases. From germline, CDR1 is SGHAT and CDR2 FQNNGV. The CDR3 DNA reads TGTGCCAGCAGTCGCCTTGGGCGTCTGGATAGCGATGAGCAGTTCTTC. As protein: CASSRLGRLDSDEQFF. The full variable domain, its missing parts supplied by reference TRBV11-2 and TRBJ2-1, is EAGVAQSPRYKIIEKRQSVAFWCNPISGHATLYWYQQILGQGPKLLIQFQNNGVVDDSQLPKDRFSAERLKGVDSTLKIQPAKLEDSAVYLCASSRLGRLDSDEQFFGPGTRLTVL.

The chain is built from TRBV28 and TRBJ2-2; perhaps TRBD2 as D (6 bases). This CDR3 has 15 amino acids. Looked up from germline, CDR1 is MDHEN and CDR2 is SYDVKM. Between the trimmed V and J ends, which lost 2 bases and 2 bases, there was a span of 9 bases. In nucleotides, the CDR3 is TGTGCCAGCAGTTTAGCGGGGCCAAACACCGGGGAGCTGTTTTTT. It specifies CASSLAGPNTGELFF.

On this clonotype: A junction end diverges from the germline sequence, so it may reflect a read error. The CDR3 region is CAWSPDYNQLQHF. The CDR3 DNA is TGTGCCTGGAGCCCCGACTACAATCAGCTCCAGCATTTT. The J gene is TRBJ1-5, the V gene TRBV30, with D hard to call. The CDR3 totals 13 residues. CDR1 GTSNPN and CDR2 SVGIG come from the germline V gene (reference sequence).

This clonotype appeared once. The CDR3 region has the DNA TGTGCCAGCATTGAGGGGGCGGCATCTGGAAACACCATATATTTT. Its protein product is CASIEGAASGNTIYF. V is TRBV2 and J is TRBJ1-3; 7 positions match TRBD1. The CDR3 contains 15 residues. Trimming cost V 7 bases and J 1 base; bases outside gene matches: 7. Germline CDR1 and CDR2: SNHLY and FYNNEI.

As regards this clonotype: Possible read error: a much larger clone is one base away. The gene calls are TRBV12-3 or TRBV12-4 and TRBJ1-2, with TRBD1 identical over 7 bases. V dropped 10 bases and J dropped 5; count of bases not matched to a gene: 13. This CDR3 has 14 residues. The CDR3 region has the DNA TGTGCCAACAGCCGACAGGGTATCGGTTATGGCTACACCTTC. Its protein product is CANSRQGIGYGYTF.

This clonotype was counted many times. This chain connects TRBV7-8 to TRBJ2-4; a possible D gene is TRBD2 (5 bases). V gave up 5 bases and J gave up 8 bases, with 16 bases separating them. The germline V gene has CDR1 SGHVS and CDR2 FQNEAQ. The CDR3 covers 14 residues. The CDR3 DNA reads TGTGCCAGCAGCCTAGACACCTTCGGGGACATTCAGTACTTC. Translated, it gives CASSLDTFGDIQYF.

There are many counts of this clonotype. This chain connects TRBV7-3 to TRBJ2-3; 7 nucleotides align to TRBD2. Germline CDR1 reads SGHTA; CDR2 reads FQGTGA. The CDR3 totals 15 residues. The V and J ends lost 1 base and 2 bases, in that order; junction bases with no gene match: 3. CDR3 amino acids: CASSLMSGDTDTQYF. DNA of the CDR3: TGTGCCAGCAGCTTAATGAGCGGGGACACAGATACGCAGTATTTT.